The 18 T cell receptor beta chains reported below all come from one sample, sequenced in a study of T cell changes during pregnancy in multiple sclerosis. Sequenced by immunoSEQ multiplex PCR; TCRdb stores in-frame clones only, minus some. The sample carries approximately 130,000 clones, roughly 96% recorded once. The sequencing used peripheral blood, collected after pregnancy. The receptors were sampled from a female donor with multiple sclerosis, enrolled in a pregnancy study.

The chain uses TRBV2 and TRBJ2-7; 11 bases align to TRBD2. The length of the CDR3 is 14 residues. With V trimmed by 8 bases and J by 11 bases, 14 bases remained unmatched. Germline CDR1 and CDR2: SNHLY and FYNNEI. The CDR3 sequence is CASFSGTSGQREYF. The CDR3 nucleotides read TGTGCCAGCTTCTCCGGGACTAGCGGACAAAGGGAGTACTTC.

This clone was recorded once. This rearrangement joins TRBV5-6 to TRBJ1-2; 10 bases are a match to TRBD1. The CDR3 loop spans 14 amino acids. With V trimmed by 3 bases and J by 4 bases, 3 bases remained unmatched. Germline CDR1 is SGHDT and CDR2 is YYEEEE. CDR3 sequence: CASSWTGGLYGYTF. As DNA, the CDR3 is TGTGCCAGCAGCTGGACAGGGGGTCTCTATGGCTACACCTTC.

The V call is TRBV28, the J call TRBJ1-5, with D uncertain. Trimming cost V 7 bases and J 0 bases, with 13 bases left between them. Per germline, CDR1 MDHEN and CDR2 SYDVKM. The CDR3 totals 15 residues. The CDR3 region has the DNA TGTGCCAGCATTGTCGCAAGCTATAGCAATCAGCCCCAGCATTTT. Translating it yields CASIVASYSNQPQHF.

This chain's CDR3 is CASSPLGIGQQSGIYGYTF. CDR3 sequence (DNA): TGTGCCAGCAGTCCCCTCGGTATCGGTCAGCAGTCGGGGATCTATGGCTACACCTTC. This sequence joins TRBV27 and TRBJ1-2; unclear D gene. This CDR3 comprises 19 residues. V lost 5 bases and J 4 bases, leaving 29 bases between the germline ends. The germline V gene has CDR1 MNHEY and CDR2 SMNVEV (reference sequence).

V is TRBV6-5 and J is TRBJ2-7, with TRBD1 as a possible D gene (6 bases). With 2 bases removed from V and 2 bases from J, the gap between germline ends came to 10 bases. This CDR3 is 14 amino acids long. Germline CDR1 MNHEY, CDR2 SVGAGI. The CDR3 DNA sequence: TGTGCCAGCAGTTACCAGGACAGAACCTACGAGCAGTACTTC. Translating it yields CASSYQDRTYEQYF.

The rearrangement joins TRBV28 to TRBJ2-7, with D possibly matching TRBD2 (6 bases). Between the trimmed V and J ends, which lost 3 bases and 0 bases, there was a span of 12 bases. Germline assignment: CDR1 MDHEN and CDR2 SYDVKM. The CDR3 sequence is 15 residues long. The CDR3 spells CASSLNGSPSYEQYF. The DNA of the CDR3 is TGTGCCAGCAGTTTGAACGGGAGTCCCTCCTACGAGCAGTACTTC.

The chain couples TRBV5-4 to TRBJ2-5; 12 bases align to TRBD2. This CDR3 is built from 17 residues. The V segment lost 3 bases and the J segment 7 bases; nucleotides outside the gene matches: 13. The germline V gene encodes CDR1 SGHNT and CDR2 YYREEE (reference sequence). This CDR3 reads CASSSATSGSTQGTQYF. The DNA for the CDR3 is TGTGCCAGCAGCTCGGCGACTAGCGGGAGCACCCAGGGGACCCAGTACTTC.

CDR3 region: CASSQTDSQGGYTF. CDR3 coding DNA: TGTGCCAGCAGCCAGACAGACTCCCAAGGTGGCTACACCTTC. V usage is TRBV9 and J usage is TRBJ1-2, with D possibly matching TRBD1 (5 bases). From germline, CDR1 is SGDLS and CDR2 YYNGEE. Between the trimmed V and J ends, which lost 4 bases and 7 bases, there was a span of 17 bases. This CDR3 is built from 14 residues.

This clone has just one count. This chain links TRBV5-1 with TRBJ2-1, with 11 bases fitting TRBD2. Germline V gene data show CDR1 as SGHRS and CDR2 as YFSETQ. This CDR3 is built from 16 residues. V shed 3 bases, J shed 6 bases, and the junction held 8 bases outside the gene matches. The CDR3 protein is CASSSLAGGPSNEQFF. The DNA of the CDR3 is TGCGCCAGCAGCTCTTTAGCGGGAGGGCCAAGCAATGAGCAGTTCTTC.

The V gene is TRBV6-6, the J gene TRBJ2-1; TRBD2 matches 11 bases. Trimming cost V 4 bases and J 1 base; bases outside gene matches: 3. CDR3 length equals 16 residues. CDR1 and CDR2 from the germline V gene are MNHNY and SVGAGI (reference sequence). This CDR3 is CASSSTSGTSYNEQFF. The CDR3 DNA sequence: TGTGCCAGCAGTTCGACTAGCGGGACATCCTACAATGAGCAGTTCTTC.

This sequence joins TRBV5-1 and TRBJ2-3, with 7 bases fitting TRBD2. With 2 bases clipped from V and 5 bases from J, the junction kept 8 bases outside the gene matches. Germline V gene lookup returns CDR1 SGHRS and CDR2 YFSETQ. The CDR3 is 15 amino acids. CDR3 in DNA: TGCGCCAGCAGCTTAGTGGGAGGGTCCCTAGATACGCAGTATTTT. This codes for CASSLVGGSLDTQYF.

CDR3 in amino acids: CASRFQGAGYGYTF. The CDR3 DNA sequence: TGTGCCAGCAGGTTTCAGGGGGCTGGCTATGGCTACACCTTC. The chain joins TRBV27 to TRBJ1-2; 8 bases line up with TRBD1. CDR1 and CDR2 (germline): MNHEY, SMNVEV (reference sequence). The CDR3 extends over 14 amino acids. Unmatched junction bases numbered 7, after V lost 6 bases and J lost 4 bases.

The genes are TRBV25-1 and TRBJ2-2; 10 bases agree with TRBD2. The germline V gene has CDR1 MGHDK and CDR2 SYGVNS. There are 17 residues in the CDR3. V lost 6 bases, J lost 0 bases, and 7 bases stayed unmatched. CDR3 amino acids: CASRGLAGAPNTGELFF. The DNA for the CDR3 is TGTGCCAGCAGGGGGCTAGCGGGAGCCCCGAACACCGGGGAGCTGTTTTTT.

The table lists this clone with a few counts. V usage is TRBV2 and J usage is TRBJ1-5; 7 positions agree with TRBD1. This CDR3 contains 17 residues. Trimming removed 6 bases from V and 0 bases from J; junction bases left unmatched: 11. Germline V gene data show CDR1 as SNHLY and CDR2 as FYNNEI. The CDR3 is CASRETGRLYSNQPQHF. DNA for the CDR3: TGTGCCAGCAGAGAGACAGGGAGGCTATATAGCAATCAGCCCCAGCATTTT.

The chain has TRBV20-1 and TRBJ2-7; 8 bases line up with TRBD1. Unmatched junction bases numbered 3, after V lost 7 bases and J lost 4 bases. Looked up from germline, CDR1 is DFQATT and CDR2 is SNEGSKA (reference sequence). The CDR3 covers 11 residues. CDR3 bases: TGCAGTGGACAGGGGAGTTACGAGCAGTACTTC. Translation: CSGQGSYEQYF.

The V call is TRBV19, the J call TRBJ2-5; D may be TRBD2 (5 bases). Germline-derived CDR1 and CDR2 are LNHDA and SQIVND (reference sequence). V was pared by 4 bases and J by 4 bases, with 16 bases between. CDR3 length equals 15 residues. This CDR3 reads CASSTKDSMGETQYF. The CDR3 DNA reads TGTGCCAGTAGTACCAAGGACTCAATGGGAGAGACCCAGTACTTC.

The CDR3, as DNA: TGTGCCAGCTCACCCGGACAGGTCGCCTCTGGGGCCAACGTCCTGACTTTC. It codes for CASSPGQVASGANVLTF. The chain links TRBV18 to TRBJ2-6; 7 positions match TRBD1. With V trimmed by 3 bases and J by 0 bases, 5 bases remained unmatched. This CDR3 region has 17 residues. The germline V gene has CDR1 KGHSH and CDR2 LQKENI.

This chain connects TRBV10-1 to TRBJ2-1; 8 nucleotides match TRBD2. Germline V CDR1 and CDR2: WNHNN, SYGVQD (reference sequence). The CDR3 totals 16 residues. V was clipped by 7 bases and J by 7 bases; unmatched bases: 15. CDR3 loop: CASNRPGTRARNEQFF. The CDR3 DNA reads TGCGCCAGCAACCGACCCGGGACTAGGGCGAGAAATGAGCAGTTCTTC.